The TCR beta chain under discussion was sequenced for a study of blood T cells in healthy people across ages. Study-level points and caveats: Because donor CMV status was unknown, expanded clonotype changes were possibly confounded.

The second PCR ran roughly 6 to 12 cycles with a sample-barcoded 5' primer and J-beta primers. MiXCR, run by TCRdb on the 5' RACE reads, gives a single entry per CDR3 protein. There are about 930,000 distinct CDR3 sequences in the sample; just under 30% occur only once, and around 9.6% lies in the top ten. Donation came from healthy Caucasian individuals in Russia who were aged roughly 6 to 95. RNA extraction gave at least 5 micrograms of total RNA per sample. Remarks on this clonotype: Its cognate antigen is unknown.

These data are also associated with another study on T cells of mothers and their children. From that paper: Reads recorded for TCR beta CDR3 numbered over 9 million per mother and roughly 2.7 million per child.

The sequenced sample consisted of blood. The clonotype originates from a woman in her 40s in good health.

CDR3 loop: CASRYLTENTEAFF. The CDR3 DNA reads as TGTGCCAGCAGATACTTGACAGAGAACACTGAAGCTTTCTTT. The J gene is TRBJ1-1, the V gene TRBV27; weak D call: TRBD1 (5 bases). The CDR3 is 14 residues long. Germline-derived CDR1 and CDR2 are MNHEY and SMNVEV (reference sequence). Trimming pared 6 bases from V and 1 base from J, leaving 12 bases between.